The 29 T cell receptor beta chains listed next were all sequenced from one sample in a study of cytotoxic CD8 clonotypes in ibrutinib-treated CLL (dated by TCRdb to the early 2020s). The intended sense of this specimen's time point label: approximately eleven months on ibrutinib. The library was prepared using the immunoSEQ multiplex PCR assay. Held by TCRdb, this immuneACCESS table contains in-frame sequences only and omits some clones. Under half of the omission traces to an unresolved V gene where checked; the cause of the rest is unknown. This sample is represented by fewer than 90,000 clones; around two thirds of them were singletons. Of the sample, roughly 5.7% is held by the ten largest clones. The sequencing used PBMCs, collected after 12 months of ibrutinib treatment. These receptors all come from a human donor with chronic lymphocytic leukemia.

As regards this clone: One junction end disagrees with the germline gene, perhaps due to a read error. The gene calls are TRBV19 and TRBJ1-2; D might be TRBD1 (5 bases). The CDR3 is 13 residues long. Germline V gene data show CDR1 as LNHDA and CDR2 as SQIVND (reference sequence). CDR3 coding DNA: TGTGCTAGTAAGAGGGACGCCGTTTATGGCTACACCTTC. This sequence encodes CASKRDAVYGYTF.

This clone was found a few times. This rearrangement joins TRBV10-3 to TRBJ1-4; no clear D gene. The CDR3 consists of 13 residues. V lost 2 bases and J lost 15, with 16 bases in between. Germline V gene data show CDR1 as ENHRY and CDR2 as SYGVKD. The CDR3 region is CAISERPPERMFF. CDR3 DNA: TGTGCCATCAGTGAGCGGCCCCCGGAAAGGATGTTTTTT.

This clone appeared many times. The V call is TRBV6-1, the J call TRBJ2-1; 7 positions match TRBD1. J lost 7 bases, V lost 8 bases, and 11 bases had no gene match. This CDR3 has 14 amino acids. The germline V gene has CDR1 MNHNS and CDR2 SASEGT. CDR3 amino acids: CASLTGKFGNEQFF. CDR3 coding DNA: TGTGCCAGCCTGACAGGGAAGTTTGGGAATGAGCAGTTCTTC.

This chain connects TRBV5-6 to TRBJ1-1; D remains unclear. Trimming stripped 6 bases from V and 2 bases from J, with 11 bases between. Per the germline V gene, CDR1 is SGHDT and CDR2 is YYEEEE. This CDR3 is built from 13 residues. CDR3 sequence: CASTRTENTEAFF. The CDR3 DNA follows: TGTGCCAGCACCCGGACGGAAAACACTGAAGCTTTCTTT.

V gene TRBV6-5 combines with J gene TRBJ2-5, with 7 positions matching TRBD2. With 6 bases clipped from V and 7 bases from J, the junction kept 14 bases outside the gene matches. The CDR3 is 15 amino acids. CDR1 MNHEY and CDR2 SVGAGI come from the germline V gene. CDR3 coding DNA: TGTGCCAGCAGACCCAATCTAGCGGACCCAGGGACCCAGTACTTC. Translated, it gives CASRPNLADPGTQYF.

The chain combines TRBV13 with TRBJ1-5; no reliable D call. This CDR3 comprises 15 residues. Germline V gene data show CDR1 as PRHDT and CDR2 as FYEKMQ (reference sequence). Trimming shortened V by 5 bases and J by 0 bases, and 11 bases separated the two germline ends. This CDR3 reads CASSRRTDSNQPQHF. CDR3 in DNA: TGTGCCAGCAGCCGAAGGACCGATAGCAATCAGCCCCAGCATTTT.

The chain uses TRBV29-1 and TRBJ2-7, with 7 bases lining up with TRBD1. CDR3 size: 13 residues. CDR1 and CDR2 from the germline V gene are SQVTM and ANQGSEA. V shed 6 bases and J 3 bases; nucleotides not matched to a gene: 8. In nucleotides, the CDR3 is TGCAGCGTCGGAGTCCGGGACAGCTACGAGCAGTACTTC. Protein sequence: CSVGVRDSYEQYF.

The chain couples TRBV5-1 to TRBJ1-2; a possible D gene is TRBD1 (5 bases). The CDR3 contains 13 residues. Germline lookup yields CDR1 SGHRS and CDR2 YFSETQ. V dropped 2 bases and J dropped 2 bases, with 7 bases sitting between them. The CDR3 DNA reads as TGCGCCAGCAGCTTTAAGGGGAACTATGGCTACACCTTC. Its translation is CASSFKGNYGYTF.

V is TRBV30 and J is TRBJ1-3; D is undetermined. Trimming cost V 2 bases and J 2 bases, with 13 bases left between them. CDR1 and CDR2 (germline): GTSNPN, SVGIG (reference sequence). The CDR3 length is 15 residues. The CDR3 region has the DNA TGTGCCTGGAGTCCCACGGACTGGACTGGAAACACCATATATTTT. Its translation is CAWSPTDWTGNTIYF.

Comments on this clone: At the DNA level, this CDR3 is encoded by other sequences in the same sample as well. The chain has TRBV5-6 and TRBJ2-7, with D perhaps matching TRBD2 (6 bases). Germline assignment: CDR1 SGHDT and CDR2 YYEEEE. This CDR3 has 12 amino acids. Trimming stripped 4 bases from V and 6 bases from J, with 11 bases between. Written as DNA, the CDR3 is TGTGCCAGCAGCCTGGGGCGGGGCGAGCAGTACTTC. It is translated as CASSLGRGEQYF.

The chain carries TRBV6-1 and TRBJ2-7; 9 bases are a match to TRBD1. This CDR3 is built from 15 residues. Germline V gene lookup returns CDR1 MNHNS and CDR2 SASEGT. The V and J ends lost 6 bases and 0 bases, in that order; junction bases with no gene match: 6. The CDR3 spells CASRIDRGISYEQYF. The CDR3 nucleotides read TGTGCCAGCAGGATCGACAGGGGGATCTCCTACGAGCAGTACTTC.

The CDR3 nucleotides are TGTGCCAGCAGCGAAAACGTCGGATTGAACGAGCAGTACTTC. Protein: CASSENVGLNEQYF. The chain uses TRBV9 and TRBJ2-7, with no clear D. The CDR3 has 14 amino acids. Germline lookup yields CDR1 SGDLS and CDR2 YYNGEE. Trimming pared 3 bases from V and 5 bases from J, leaving 15 bases between.

V and J are TRBV11-3 and TRBJ2-3, with D unclear. V shed 2 bases and J shed 5 bases, with 8 bases lying between them. This CDR3 region has 13 residues. Germline V gene data show CDR1 as SGHNT and CDR2 as YENEEA. This CDR3 is CASSLSGEDTQYF. CDR3 sequence (DNA): TGTGCCAGCAGCTTAAGTGGGGAAGATACGCAGTATTTT.

The J gene is TRBJ2-5, the V gene TRBV5-4; D is uncertain. Germline loops: CDR1 SGHNT, CDR2 YYREEE (reference sequence). V lost 4 bases to trimming and J lost 5 bases, with 18 bases between them. The CDR3 is 15 amino acids. In DNA, the CDR3 is TGTGCCAGCAGCGTAACAACCGCCCTTAACGAGACCCAGTACTTC. The encoded protein is CASSVTTALNETQYF.

J is TRBJ2-7 and V is TRBV19; 10 bases map to TRBD1. CDR1 and CDR2 (germline): LNHDA, SQIVND (reference sequence). The CDR3 contains 17 residues. The V and J ends lost 1 base and 5 bases, in that order; junction bases with no gene match: 11. The CDR3 sequence is CASSIASTGQGRNEQYF. The CDR3 nucleotides are TGTGCCAGTAGTATAGCCTCCACGGGACAGGGGCGCAACGAGCAGTACTTC.

The chain's CDR3 is CASSPSSVSGNTIYF. CDR3 DNA: TGTGCCAGCTCCCCCAGTAGTGTCTCTGGAAACACCATATATTTT. The chain has TRBV18 and TRBJ1-3; unclear D gene. The CDR3 covers 15 residues. The V end lost 6 bases, the J end lost 0 bases, and 12 bases lay between the germline ends. Germline V gene sequence: CDR1 KGHSH, CDR2 LQKENI.

This chain connects TRBV7-9 to TRBJ2-7; D is uncertain. Germline V gene sequence: CDR1 SEHNR, CDR2 FQNEAQ (reference sequence). V dropped 2 bases and J dropped 2 bases, with 4 bases sitting between them. The CDR3 runs to 12 residues. The CDR3 DNA follows: TGTGCCAGCAGCTTAAGGGCCTACGAGCAGTACTTC. This encodes CASSLRAYEQYF.

The rearrangement joins TRBV5-8 to TRBJ1-6, with 7 bases that match TRBD1. Trimming cost V 0 bases and J 0 bases; bases outside gene matches: 6. The CDR3 extends over 18 amino acids. Germline V gene sequence: CDR1 SGHTS, CDR2 YDEGEE. DNA of the CDR3: TGTGCCAGCAGCTTGGTCCCGACAGGGAGCTCCTATAATTCACCCCTCCACTTT. Amino acids: CASSLVPTGSSYNSPLHF. The whole variable domain, filled in from reference TRBV5-8 and TRBJ1-6, reads EAGVTQSPTHLIKTRGQQATLRCSPISGHTSVYWYQQALGLGLQFLLWYDEGEERNRGNFPPRFSGRQFPNYSSELNVNALELEDSALYLCASSLVPTGSSYNSPLHFGNGTRLTVT.

The chain joins TRBV19 to TRBJ1-2, with 8 bases fitting TRBD1. CDR1 LNHDA and CDR2 SQIVND come from the germline V gene (reference sequence). Trimming at V came to 3 bases and at J to 0 bases, leaving 6 bases not matched to a gene. The CDR3 is 16 amino acids. CDR3 residues: CASSIGTGGANYGYTF. The CDR3 coding sequence is TGTGCCAGTAGTATCGGGACAGGCGGAGCTAACTATGGCTACACCTTC.

The chain combines TRBV5-6 with TRBJ1-2; no firm D call. CDR1 and CDR2 (germline): SGHDT, YYEEEE. Between the trimmed V and J ends, which lost 2 bases and 7 bases, there was a span of 15 bases. The CDR3 has 14 residues. CDR3 nucleotide sequence: TGTGCCAGCAGCTTAGCTGGGGTCAGAGGTGGCTACACCTTC. Translating gives CASSLAGVRGGYTF. Looking up the rest from reference TRBV5-6 and TRBJ1-2 gives the full variable domain: DAGVTQSPTHLIKTRGQQVTLRCSPKSGHDTVSWYQQALGQGPQFIFQYYEEEERQRGNFPDRFSGHQFPNYSSELNVNALLLGDSALYLCASSLAGVRGGYTFGSGTRLTVV.

The sample holds one count of this clone. The V gene is TRBV29-1, the J gene TRBJ2-7; D may correspond to TRBD1 or TRBD2 (5 bases each). Germline values: CDR1 SQVTM, CDR2 ANQGSEA. The ends were cut back, 1 base at V and 6 bases at J, with 13 bases in the middle. The CDR3 consists of 13 residues. CDR3 loop: CSVEVSGTREQYF. The CDR3, as DNA: TGCAGCGTTGAAGTATCCGGGACCCGCGAGCAGTACTTC.

This chain joins TRBV11-2 and TRBJ2-1; TRBD2 is a possible D gene (5 bases). Looked up from germline, CDR1 is SGHAT and CDR2 is FQNNGV. This CDR3 has 14 residues. Trimming took off 1 base at V and 4 bases at J, with 8 bases between the two ends. CDR3 amino acids: CASSLVGGYNEQFF. CDR3 nucleotide sequence: TGTGCCAGCAGCTTAGTTGGAGGATACAATGAGCAGTTCTTC.

The chain links TRBV4-1 to TRBJ2-2; the match to TRBD1 covers 7 bases. The CDR3 has 15 residues. V lost 1 base to trimming and J lost 4 bases; unmatched junction nucleotides: 3. Per the germline V gene, CDR1 is MGHRA and CDR2 is YSYEKL. The CDR3: CASSQGQGVTGELFF. The CDR3 coding sequence is TGCGCCAGCAGCCAAGGGCAGGGGGTCACCGGGGAGCTGTTTTTT.

This clone was counted only a few times. The chain links TRBV30 to TRBJ2-7; D call uncertain. The CDR3 extends over 13 amino acids. The germline CDR1 and CDR2 sequences are GTSNPN and SVGIG (reference sequence). Between the trimmed V and J ends, which lost 2 bases and 3 bases, there was a span of 11 bases. CDR3 coding DNA: TGTGCCTGGAGTTTGACAAGAAACTACGAGCAGTACTTC. This encodes CAWSLTRNYEQYF.

The V gene is TRBV9, the J gene TRBJ1-1; the D is unclear. Trimming stripped 2 bases from V and 1 base from J, with 12 bases between. The CDR3 has 15 residues. Germline lookup yields CDR1 SGDLS and CDR2 YYNGEE. CDR3 sequence reads: CASSVTDQPNTEAFF. CDR3 DNA sequence: TGTGCCAGCAGCGTGACGGACCAGCCGAACACTGAAGCTTTCTTT.

The chain carries TRBV18 and TRBJ2-1; 8 nucleotides line up with TRBD1. The junction had 10 bases not matched to a gene; V was cut back by 3 bases and J by 6 bases. The germline V gene has CDR1 KGHSH and CDR2 LQKENI. This CDR3 is built from 16 residues. The CDR3 sequence: CASSPGRTGRLNEQFF. CDR3 in DNA: TGTGCCAGCTCACCGGGACGGACAGGGCGTCTCAATGAGCAGTTCTTC. The complete variable domain, with remaining parts taken from reference TRBV18 and TRBJ2-1, reads NAGVMQNPRHLVRRRGQEARLRCSPMKGHSHVYWYRQLPEEGLKFMVYLQKENIIDESGMPKERFSAEFPKEGPSILRIQQVVRGDSAAYFCASSPGRTGRLNEQFFGPGTRLTVL.

The V gene is TRBV30, the J gene TRBJ1-6; maybe TRBD1 (5 bases). Germline V gene lookup returns CDR1 GTSNPN and CDR2 SVGIG (reference sequence). V was clipped by 3 bases and J by 6 bases, with 12 bases between them. The CDR3 is 14 amino acids. The CDR3 coding sequence is TGTGCCTGGAGCGAGGGACTTAGTAATTCACCCCTCCACTTT. Translating it yields CAWSEGLSNSPLHF.

The chain links TRBV28 to TRBJ2-7; 10 bases agree with TRBD1. The CDR3 covers 14 residues. Germline V lookup: CDR1 MDHEN, CDR2 SYDVKM. Trimming at V came to 4 bases and at J to 9 bases, leaving 9 bases not matched to a gene. This CDR3 reads CASSSAGTGVGQYF. The DNA for the CDR3 is TGTGCCAGCAGTTCCGCCGGGACAGGGGTAGGGCAGTACTTC.

This clone appeared once. The V and J genes are TRBV6-1 and TRBJ2-6, with D unclear. Trimming stripped 7 bases from V and 0 bases from J, with 7 bases between. Germline CDR1 MNHNS, CDR2 SASEGT. The CDR3 is made up of 14 amino acids. The DNA for the CDR3 is TGTGCCAGCAAAAGTGGCTCTGGGGCCAACGTCCTGACTTTC. Protein product: CASKSGSGANVLTF.